This is a list of T cell receptor beta chains from one sample in a study of control samples from healthy donors and cancer patients. The assay was immunoSEQ multiplex PCR, and TCRdb's table has in-frame clones only and misses some. This table has some 120,000 clones, about 90% appearing once. Sequencing was done on a sample of blood. The receptors shown here come from a man aged 50 or older in good health. The CDR3 runs from the conserved cysteine through the conserved F or W. The D gene is left open where the match is weak. The size of a clone is reported for some rows only, either as once, few or many, or as a class for expanded clones.

J gene	clone size	D gene	V gene	CDR3 protein	CDR3 DNA
TRBJ2-7	NA	NA	TRBV2	CASSRDTLSYEQYF	TGTGCCAGCAGTCGGGACACCCTCTCCTACGAGCAGTACTTC
TRBJ1-4	NA	NA	TRBV27	CASSLSGGRPNEKLFF	TGTGCCAGCAGTTTATCGGGCGGGCGACCAAATGAAAAACTGTTTTTT
TRBJ2-3	NA	NA	TRBV11-2	CASSLVQRGDTQYF	TGTGCCAGCAGCTTAGTCCAGCGAGGAGATACGCAGTATTTT
TRBJ1-5	NA	TRBD1	TRBV7-9	CASSAGQDLSNQPQHF	TGTGCCAGCAGCGCAGGACAGGACCTTAGCAATCAGCCCCAGCATTTT
TRBJ1-2	once	TRBD1	TRBV29-1	CSVSGGGGYTF	TGCAGCGTTTCAGGGGGAGGCGGCTACACCTTC
TRBJ2-1	few	NA	TRBV6-1	CASSESGPTNEQFF	TGTGCCAGCAGTGAATCGGGACCGACCAATGAGCAGTTCTTC
TRBJ1-1	NA	NA	TRBV10-3	CAISGRGLGTEAFF	TGTGCCATCAGTGGACGGGGTTTGGGCACTGAAGCTTTCTTT
TRBJ1-1	NA	TRBD1	TRBV19	CASTRGGAGEAFF	TGTGCCAGTACCCGAGGGGGCGCGGGTGAAGCTTTCTTT
TRBJ1-2	NA	NA	TRBV12-1	CASSFAGTKYTLAYGYTF	TGTGCCAGCAGCTTTGCTGGGACAAAATATACTCTGGCATATGGCTACACCTTC
TRBJ1-1	NA	TRBD1	TRBV13	CASSFPTGGYTEAFF	TGTGCCAGCAGCTTTCCCACAGGGGGTTACACTGAAGCTTTCTTT
TRBJ1-2	NA	TRBD1	TRBV2	CASSDGTETSYGYTF	TGTGCCAGCAGTGATGGGACAGAAACCTCCTATGGCTACACCTTC
TRBJ1-1	NA	TRBD1	TRBV5-4	CASRPQGLDNEAFF	TGTGCCAGCAGACCACAGGGGTTGGATAATGAAGCTTTCTTT
TRBJ1-3	NA	NA	TRBV9	CASSPGPYSGNTIYF	TGTGCCAGCAGCCCTGGGCCCTACTCTGGAAACACCATATATTTT
TRBJ1-2	NA	TRBD1	TRBV7-9	CASSELTGGDWGYGYTF	TGTGCCAGCAGCGAACTGACAGGGGGAGACTGGGGCTATGGCTACACCTTC
TRBJ2-7	few	NA	TRBV2	CASSEVLEQYF	TGTGCCAGCAGTGAAGTGCTCGAGCAGTACTTC
TRBJ2-5	NA	NA	TRBV11-2	CASSLAADRVQETQYF	TGTGCCAGCAGCTTAGCGGCGGATAGAGTCCAAGAGACCCAGTACTTC
TRBJ2-3	once	TRBD1	TRBV3-1/TRBV3-2	CASSQGQGAGDTQYF	TGTGCCAGCAGCCAGGGACAGGGGGCGGGAGATACGCAGTATTTT
TRBJ2-2	NA	NA	TRBV4-1	CASSQEDRRTGELFF	TGCGCCAGCAGCCAAGAAGACAGGAGGACCGGGGAGCTGTTTTTT
TRBJ1-2	NA	NA	TRBV6-5	CASRPSQGPNYGYTF	TGTGCCAGCAGACCTAGCCAGGGACCTAACTATGGCTACACCTTC
TRBJ2-2	NA	NA	TRBV5-6	CASTESGNGDTGELFF	TGTGCCAGCACCGAATCCGGGAATGGGGACACCGGGGAGCTGTTTTTT
TRBJ2-7	NA	TRBD2	TRBV11-2	CASSLEFGGSSYEQYF	TGTGCCAGCAGCTTAGAATTCGGGGGGAGCTCCTACGAGCAGTACTTC
TRBJ1-2	NA	NA	TRBV6-1	CASSSGRGGGYGYTF	TGTGCCAGCAGTTCCGGGAGGGGTGGTGGGTATGGCTACACCTTC
TRBJ1-1	NA	NA	TRBV27	CASTPGVMNTEAFF	TGTGCCAGCACCCCGGGGGTCATGAACACTGAAGCTTTCTTT
TRBJ1-1	NA	NA	TRBV6-5	CASKQGMNTEAFF	TGTGCCAGCAAACAGGGCATGAACACTGAAGCTTTCTTT
TRBJ2-7	NA	NA	TRBV5-1	CASSLNVPSLEQYF	TGCGCCAGCAGCTTGAACGTACCCTCGCTCGAGCAGTACTTC
TRBJ1-4	NA	NA	TRBV7-9	CASSLLLLNEKLFF	TGTGCCAGCAGCTTACTCCTTCTTAATGAAAAACTGTTTTTT
TRBJ2-7	NA	TRBD1	TRBV18	CASSDSTGVEQYF	TGTGCCAGCTCTGACTCAACAGGGGTCGAGCAGTACTTC
TRBJ1-1	NA	TRBD1	TRBV10-2	CASSESSGGNTEAFF	TGCGCCAGCAGTGAGTCGTCAGGGGGGAACACTGAAGCTTTCTTT
TRBJ1-2	NA	TRBD1	TRBV6-2/TRBV6-3	CASSYSAGGDYGYTF	TGTGCCAGCAGTTACTCGGCAGGGGGCGACTATGGCTACACCTTC
TRBJ2-2	NA	NA	TRBV30	CAWSSGTNTGELFF	TGTGCCTGGAGTTCCGGGACAAACACCGGGGAGCTGTTTTTT
TRBJ1-4	once	NA	TRBV3-1/TRBV3-2	CASSPQGHHNEKLFF	TGTGCCAGCAGTCCTCAGGGACATCATAATGAAAAACTGTTTTTT
TRBJ2-7	once	NA	TRBV5-6	CASSLTGSNYEQYF	TGTGCCAGCAGCTTGACAGGGAGTAACTACGAGCAGTACTTC
TRBJ1-1	NA	NA	TRBV11-3	CASSLMGGANTEAFF	TGTGCCAGCAGCTTAATGGGGGGCGCGAACACTGAAGCTTTCTTT
TRBJ1-1	NA	NA	TRBV7-2	CASSLVGLNTEAFF	TGTGCCAGCAGCTTAGTTGGGCTGAACACTGAAGCTTTCTTT
TRBJ1-6	few	NA	TRBV18	CASSPLPGDSPLHF	TGTGCCAGCTCACCCCTGCCCGGGGACTCACCCCTCCACTTT
TRBJ1-1	NA	TRBD1	TRBV7-9	CASSLEGGAGTEAFF	TGTGCCAGCAGCTTAGAAGGGGGCGCGGGTACTGAAGCTTTCTTT
TRBJ1-5	NA	NA	TRBV28	CASRRGGSNQPQHF	TGTGCCAGCAGACGAGGGGGTAGCAATCAGCCCCAGCATTTT
TRBJ2-1	few	TRBD2	TRBV15	CATSGGTSGVGEQFF	TGTGCCACCAGCGGCGGGACTAGCGGGGTCGGTGAGCAGTTCTTC
TRBJ2-7	NA	TRBD1	TRBV29-1	CSVDVAGGHEQYF	TGCAGCGTTGACGTAGCAGGGGGCCACGAGCAGTACTTC
TRBJ2-7	NA	NA	TRBV5-1	CASSLGPAYEQYF	TGCGCCAGCAGCCTCGGACCGGCCTACGAGCAGTACTTC
TRBJ2-2	NA	NA	TRBV6-1	CASSEAGVWSTGELFF	TGTGCCAGCAGTGAAGCGGGGGTTTGGAGCACCGGGGAGCTGTTTTTT
TRBJ2-7	NA	NA	TRBV6-5	CASSPGSYYEQYF	TGTGCCAGCAGTCCCGGGTCTTACTACGAGCAGTACTTC